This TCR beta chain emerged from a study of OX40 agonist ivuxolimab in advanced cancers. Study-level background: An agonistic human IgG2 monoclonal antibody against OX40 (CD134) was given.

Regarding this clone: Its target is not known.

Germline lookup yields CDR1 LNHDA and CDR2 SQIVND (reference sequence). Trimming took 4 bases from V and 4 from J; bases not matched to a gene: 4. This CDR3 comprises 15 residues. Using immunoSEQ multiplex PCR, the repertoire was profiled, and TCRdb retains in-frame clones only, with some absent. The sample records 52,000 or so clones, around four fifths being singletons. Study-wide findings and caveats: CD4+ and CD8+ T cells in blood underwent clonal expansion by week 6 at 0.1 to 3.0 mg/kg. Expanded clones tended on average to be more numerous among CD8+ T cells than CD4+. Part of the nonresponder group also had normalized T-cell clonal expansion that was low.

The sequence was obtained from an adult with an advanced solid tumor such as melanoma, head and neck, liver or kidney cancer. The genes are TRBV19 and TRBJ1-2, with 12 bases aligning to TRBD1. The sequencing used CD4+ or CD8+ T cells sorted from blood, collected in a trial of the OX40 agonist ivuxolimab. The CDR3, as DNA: TGTGCCAGTAGTAGGGGACAGGGGGCTGGCTATGGCTACACCTTC. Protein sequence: CASSRGQGAGYGYTF.